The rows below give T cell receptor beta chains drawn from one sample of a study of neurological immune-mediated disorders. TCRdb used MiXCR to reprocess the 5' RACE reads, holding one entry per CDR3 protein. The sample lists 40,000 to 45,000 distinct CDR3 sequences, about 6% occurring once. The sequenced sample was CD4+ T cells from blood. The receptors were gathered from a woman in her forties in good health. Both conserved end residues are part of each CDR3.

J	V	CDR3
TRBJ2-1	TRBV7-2	CASSLVAGAYNEQFF
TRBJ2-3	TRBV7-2	CASSLWTSGITDTQYF
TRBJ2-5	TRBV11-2	CASSLQGSSGETQYF
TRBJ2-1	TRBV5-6	CASSLFTGGPNEQFF
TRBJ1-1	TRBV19	CASSAPQGAPSNTEAFF
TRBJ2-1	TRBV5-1	CASSLEFAYNEQFF
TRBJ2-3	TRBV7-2	CASRSRPGLAGTDTQYF
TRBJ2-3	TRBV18	CASSRVGNTDTQYF
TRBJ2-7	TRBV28	CASSQLAGGLGNEQYF
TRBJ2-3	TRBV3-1	CASSQVIAGPRTDTQYF
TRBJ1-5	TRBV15	CATSRDWLQPQHF
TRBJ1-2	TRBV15	CATSRDGTANYGYTF
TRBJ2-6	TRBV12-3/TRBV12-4	CASSSPSGGGAGANVLTF
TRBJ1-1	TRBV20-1	CSARDGSGTEAFF
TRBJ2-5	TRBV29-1	CSVEELQETQYF
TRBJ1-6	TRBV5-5	CASSLDPGGGNSPLHF
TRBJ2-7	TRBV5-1	CASSGGTSVYEQYF
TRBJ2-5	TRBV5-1	CASSLGGVETQYF
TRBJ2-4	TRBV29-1	CSATTGGRIQYF
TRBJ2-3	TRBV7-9	CASSWNSGSTDTQYF
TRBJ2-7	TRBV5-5	CASSLGVAGYNEQYF
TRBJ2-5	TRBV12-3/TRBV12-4	CASSWDRQPQETQYF
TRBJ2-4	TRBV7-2	CASSWGGSKNIQYF
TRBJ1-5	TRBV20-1	CSARDRSSGGAWLDNQPQHF
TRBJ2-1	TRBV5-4	CASSLEGRGSLYNEQFF
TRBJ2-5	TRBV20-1	CSAGLASETQYF
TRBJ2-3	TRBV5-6	CASSFGSSYGDTQYF
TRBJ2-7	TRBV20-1	CSARVSDHTYEQYF
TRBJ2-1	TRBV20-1	CSATGGLGFNEQFF
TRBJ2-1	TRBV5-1	CASSLRLSDMGEQFF
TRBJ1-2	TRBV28	CASSLVVGNYGYTF
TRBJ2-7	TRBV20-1	CSASGTNYEQYF
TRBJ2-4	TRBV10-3	CAISQTGRDKAKNIQYF
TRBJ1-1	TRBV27	CASSLFGTGGMNTEAFF
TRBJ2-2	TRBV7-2	CASSWTSGSTGELFF
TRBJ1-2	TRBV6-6	CASSYTGGYTF
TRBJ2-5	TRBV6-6	CASRGTSGRSETQYF
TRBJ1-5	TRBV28	CASSLISNGGRQPQHF
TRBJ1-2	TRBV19	CASSILSESAGYTF
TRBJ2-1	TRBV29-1	CSVVFSEKVEQFF
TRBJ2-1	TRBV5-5	CASSFDANSGQQFF
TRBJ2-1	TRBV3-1	CASSTNNGEQFF
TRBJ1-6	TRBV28	CASSLWGTESPLHF
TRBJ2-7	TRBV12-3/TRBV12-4	CASSLERAYEQYF
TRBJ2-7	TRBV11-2	CASSSYRGVYEQYF
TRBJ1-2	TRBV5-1	CASSPGTGGGYTF
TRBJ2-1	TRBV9	CASSVEVSGGNEQFF
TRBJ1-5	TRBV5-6	CASSLAGGSNQPQHF
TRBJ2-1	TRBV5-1	CASSPRAGSYNEQFF
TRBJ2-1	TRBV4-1	CASSQGEKSERNEQFF
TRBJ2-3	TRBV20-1	CSARDPSSGAKGADTQYF
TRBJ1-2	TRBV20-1	CSARNLELNYGYTF
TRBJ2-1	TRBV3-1	CASSPRGTSGRNEQFF
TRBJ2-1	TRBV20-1	CSASGTLLAGKGYEQFF